This entry describes one T cell receptor (beta chain). Antigen unknown. Second-dose intervals near 4 or 12 weeks were combined. The CDR3 is 15 residues long. The V gene end was trimmed by 6 bases and the J gene end by 7 bases; junction bases not matched to a gene: 12. Germline V lookup: CDR1 MNHEY, CDR2 SVGAGI. This entry comes from a study of T cell responses to AZD1222 COVID-19 vaccine. Profiling relied on immunoSEQ multiplex PCR, and the TCRdb table lists in-frame clones only, not all of them. The profile shows 180,000 or so clones, approximately 95% of them singletons. General study points: Reportedly, nearly half the spike-specific TCRs target unmutated variant regions. Vaccine-associated CD4 TCRs spanned spike, dominant at 160-218 and 743-854. Only a handful of individuals given AZD1222 were seropositive at baseline.

Source: peripheral blood, taken 28 days after the second AZD1222 dose. The clonotype comes from an adult who received the AZD1222 COVID-19 vaccine. The chain recombines TRBV6-5 with TRBJ2-7; 10 bases fit TRBD2. The CDR3 is CASRRIAGGSREQYF. The CDR3 DNA reads as TGTGCCAGCAGGAGAATAGCGGGGGGATCGCGGGAGCAGTACTTC.